The rows below give T cell receptor beta chains drawn from one sample of a study of T cells in Graves' hyperthyroidism and ophthalmopathy. MiXCR, run by TCRdb on the multiplex PCR reads, gives a single entry per CDR3 protein. Altogether approximately 600,000 distinct CDR3 sequences are present, roughly 14% being singletons, with the ten largest covering around 4.5%. Input material: blood. The receptors shown here come from a woman aged 40-49 years with Graves' ophthalmopathy. CDR3s include the opening cysteine and the closing phenylalanine or tryptophan. The order of the fields is clone size, J gene, D gene, V gene, CDR3 DNA, CDR3 protein. A D gene is named only where the DNA matches it firmly. Expanded clones are given a class, and other clones once, few, many or no size at all.

>many|TRBJ1-2|TRBD1|TRBV28
TGTGCCAGCAGTTTAAGCCGACAGGGTAACTATGGCTACACCTTC
CASSLSRQGNYGYTF
>many|TRBJ1-3|TRBD1|TRBV6-5
TGTGCCAGCAGTTTGGACAGGGTAGCGGGAAACACCATATATTTT
CASSLDRVAGNTIYF
>.|TRBJ1-1|TRBD1|TRBV28
TGTGCCAGCAGTGAAGATCCCAGGGGGGCGAACACTGAAGCTTTCTTT
CASSEDPRGANTEAFF
>.|TRBJ1-2|.|TRBV6-1
TGTGCCAGCAGTGAAGTGACGCTCAACTATGGCTACACCTTC
CASSEVTLNYGYTF
>.|TRBJ2-2|TRBD2|TRBV20-1
TGCAGTGCTAGCCAGACTAGCGGGAGAGGGGACACCGGGGAGCTGTTTTTT
CSASQTSGRGDTGELFF
>many|TRBJ1-2|.|TRBV29-1
TGCAGCGTTAGGGGACCCACCAACTATGGCTACACCTTC
CSVRGPTNYGYTF
>many|TRBJ1-2|.|TRBV7-2
TGTGCCAGCAGCTTATTTGACAACCGGCGTAGTGGCTACACCTTC
CASSLFDNRRSGYTF
>many|TRBJ2-7|.|TRBV6-5
TGTGCCAGCAGTAGGCAGAGGTCGGGGCGGCAGTACTTC
CASSRQRSGRQYF
>.|TRBJ2-7|.|TRBV28
TGTGCCAGCAGTGGGGGTGAGGGGGGGCCCTCCTACGAGCAGTACTTC
CASSGGEGGPSYEQYF
>.|TRBJ2-1|TRBD1|TRBV18
TGTGCCAGCTCACCCACCAGAGGACAGGGGGCCAATGAGCAGTTCTTC
CASSPTRGQGANEQFF
>.|TRBJ2-5|.|TRBV5-8
TGTGCCAGCGGATTACGGGCGCTCCAAGAGACCCAGTACTTC
CASGLRALQETQYF
>many|TRBJ2-7|TRBD2|TRBV7-2
TGTGCCAGCAGCTTAGGGACTAGCGGTTACTACGAGCAGTACTTC
CASSLGTSGYYEQYF
>many|TRBJ2-7|.|TRBV7-2
TGTGCCAGCAGCTTAGCGAGGGGTCCTGTTTTGGGGAGCTCCTACGAGCAGTACTTC
CASSLARGPVLGSSYEQYF
>.|TRBJ2-7|.|TRBV12-3/TRBV12-4
TGTGCCAGCACCCTGGGCCCCGGGAATAGCGAGCAGTACTTC
CASTLGPGNSEQYF
>many|TRBJ1-2|.|TRBV6-5
TGTGCCAGCAGTTCTTACGACAACGGCTACACCTTC
CASSSYDNGYTF
>many|TRBJ2-2|.|TRBV29-1
TGCAGCGTTGGTCGGAACAGAAACACCGGGGAGCTGTTTTTT
CSVGRNRNTGELFF
>.|TRBJ1-1|.|TRBV10-3
TGTGCCATCAGTGAGTCGACAACGGGGGCAAAAAGCGCTGAAGCTTTCTTT
CAISESTTGAKSAEAFF
>few|TRBJ2-2|TRBD1|TRBV10-2
TGCGCCACTCTAGGGGGCTATACTAGCACCGGGGAGCTGTTTTTT
CATLGGYTSTGELFF
>many|TRBJ2-2|TRBD2|TRBV12-3/TRBV12-4
TGTGCCAGCAGTGCTGCTAGCGGGATAACCGGGGAGCTGTTTTTT
CASSAASGITGELFF
>many|TRBJ2-5|.|TRBV12-3/TRBV12-4
TGTGCCAGCAGTTTAGAAAGAGGGGGTGAAGAGACCCAGTACTTC
CASSLERGGEETQYF
>many|TRBJ1-1|.|TRBV28
TGTGCCAGCAACCTCAGCAATAGGAACACTGAAGCTTTCTTT
CASNLSNRNTEAFF
>many|TRBJ1-5|.|TRBV12-3/TRBV12-4
TGTGCCAGCAGTCGCAGGGATTTCAATCAGCCCCAGCATTTT
CASSRRDFNQPQHF
>many|TRBJ2-2|.|TRBV15
TGTGCCACCAGCGCGTGGGAGTCGGGCACCGGGGAGCTGTTTTTT
CATSAWESGTGELFF
>few|TRBJ2-7|.|TRBV20-1
TGCAGTGCTAGAGGAAAGGAGGGAGAGCCCTACGAGCAGTACTTC
CSARGKEGEPYEQYF
>many|TRBJ2-7|TRBD2|TRBV12-3/TRBV12-4
TGTGCCAGCAGCGGGACTAGCGGGAGGGCCCCCTACGAGCAGTACTTC
CASSGTSGRAPYEQYF
>many|TRBJ2-4|.|TRBV5-6
TGTGCCAGCAGCTTGGCTGGACAGCTAGCCAAAAACATTCAGTACTTC
CASSLAGQLAKNIQYF
>few|TRBJ2-5|.|TRBV20-1
TGCAGTGCTAGAGATCTGGCAGGCGCGCAAGAGACCCAGTACTTC
CSARDLAGAQETQYF
>many|TRBJ2-5|.|TRBV15
TGTGCCACCAGCAGAGGGGTCTCGCCCAAGGGCCAAGAGACCCAGTACTTC
CATSRGVSPKGQETQYF
>many|TRBJ2-5|TRBD2|TRBV4-1
TGCGCCAGCAGCCAAGTTGGGGGGGTTGAGACCCAGTACTTC
CASSQVGGVETQYF
>many|TRBJ2-1|TRBD2|TRBV19
TGTGCCAGTAAAGGACTAGCGGGAGAAGGATCCTACAATGAGCAGTTCTTC
CASKGLAGEGSYNEQFF
>many|TRBJ2-7|.|TRBV28
TGTGCCAGCAGTTTCGGCGGGACGGATTACGAGCAGTACTTC
CASSFGGTDYEQYF
>few|TRBJ1-1|.|TRBV7-2
TGTGCCAGCAGCTTTTCCACAGGGCAGGCGGAAGCTTTCTTT
CASSFSTGQAEAFF
>many|TRBJ1-2|.|TRBV11-2
TGTGCCAGCAGCTTAGATCTTTCCCCTTTGGGCTACACCTTC
CASSLDLSPLGYTF
>.|TRBJ1-2|.|TRBV7-9
TGTGCCAGCAGCAGCCAGTTATCTCACAACTATGGCTACACCTTC
CASSSQLSHNYGYTF
>.|TRBJ2-7|TRBD1|TRBV6-5
TGTGCCAGCAGTTACTCGATTTTCGGGACAGGCGCCTACGAGCAGTACTTC
CASSYSIFGTGAYEQYF
>.|TRBJ2-2|TRBD2|TRBV5-1
TGCGCCAGCAGCTATAGAACTAGCGGAGCTAACACCGGGGAGCTGTTTTTT
CASSYRTSGANTGELFF
>many|TRBJ2-7|TRBD2|TRBV28
TGTGCCAGCAGTTTGGCTTTCCGGACTAGCAGCTCCTACGAGCAGTACTTC
CASSLAFRTSSSYEQYF
>many|TRBJ1-3|.|TRBV19
TGTGCCAGTAGTCCACCTACCGGATCTGGAAACACCATATATTTT
CASSPPTGSGNTIYF
>.|TRBJ2-2|.|TRBV5-4
TGTGCCAGCAGCTTGGGCCAGCGGATTAACACCGGGGAGCTGTTTTTT
CASSLGQRINTGELFF
>many|TRBJ1-5|TRBD1|TRBV12-3/TRBV12-4
TGTGCCAGCACCCGACAGGGGGGCAATCAGCCCCAGCATTTT
CASTRQGGNQPQHF
>many|TRBJ2-7|TRBD1|TRBV19
TGTGCCAGTAGTATAGATCTCGTCGCCCAACCGACAGGGGGAGACGAGCAGTACTTC
CASSIDLVAQPTGGDEQYF
>.|TRBJ2-5|TRBD2|TRBV7-8
TGTGCCAGCAGTATCAACCAACTAGCGGAGACAGAGACCCAGTACTTC
CASSINQLAETETQYF
>many|TRBJ2-7|TRBD2|TRBV9
TGTGCCAGCAGCACAGCGGGAGGAACCTACGAGCAGTACTTC
CASSTAGGTYEQYF
>.|TRBJ1-1|.|TRBV4-3
TGCGCCAGCAGCCCCGGGCCGGGCCGGGGCGCTGAAGCTTTCTTT
CASSPGPGRGAEAFF
>few|TRBJ1-1|.|TRBV29-1
TGCAGCGCCCTCCCCTCGGAAAGCCACACTGAAGCTTTCTTT
CSALPSESHTEAFF
>many|TRBJ1-2|.|TRBV30
TGTGCCTGGAGCAAAATAACGTCCTTAAATTATGGCTACACCTTC
CAWSKITSLNYGYTF
>.|TRBJ1-2|.|TRBV6-2/TRBV6-3
TGTGCCAGCAATATCGCACGCTATGGCTACACCTTC
CASNIARYGYTF
>many|TRBJ2-5|.|TRBV4-2
TGTGCCAGCAGCCAAGACGCCGCAGGCCAAGAGACCCAGTACTTC
CASSQDAAGQETQYF
>many|TRBJ2-7|TRBD2|TRBV9
TGTGCCAGCAGCGCACTAGCGGGAGGGCCGGGCGAGCAGTACTTC
CASSALAGGPGEQYF
>many|TRBJ2-7|.|TRBV10-3
TGTGCCATCAGTGAGCTAAAGGGGCCCTACGAGCAGTACTTC
CAISELKGPYEQYF
>many|TRBJ1-1|TRBD1|TRBV10-3
TGTGCCACGCGAAGGACAGGAAGATACACTGAAGCTTTCTTT
CATRRTGRYTEAFF
>.|TRBJ2-2|.|TRBV11-2
TGTGCCAGCAGGCCGGGACTCATTCGGGGTACCGGGGAGCTGTTTTTT
CASRPGLIRGTGELFF
>many|TRBJ1-1|.|TRBV27
TGTGCCAGCAGCCTCCTTAATGCCCCCCGAGTTTTT
CASSLLNAPRVF
>many|TRBJ2-2|TRBD1|TRBV7-9
TGTGCCAGCAGCTTTGGACAGGGAAGGAAAACCGGGGAGCTGTTTTTT
CASSFGQGRKTGELFF
>.|TRBJ2-7|TRBD2|TRBV6-2/TRBV6-3
TGTGCCAGCAGTTTGGCGCCACTGGGACTAGCGGGAGCCTACGAGCAGTACTTC
CASSLAPLGLAGAYEQYF
>.|TRBJ1-4|TRBD1|TRBV28
TGTGCCAGCAGTTTACCACCGGGACAGGGGAGCGAAAAACTGTTTTTT
CASSLPPGQGSEKLFF
>many|TRBJ2-7|.|TRBV7-2
TGTGCCAGCACCCTAGGCTCCTCCGAGCAGTACTTC
CASTLGSSEQYF
>many|TRBJ2-5|.|TRBV11-2
TGTGCCAGCAGCTTAGAAACATTCGGGGAGACCCAGTACTTC
CASSLETFGETQYF
>once|TRBJ1-1|.|TRBV24-1
TGTGCCACCAGTGACCATACTGGACATGCAGAAGCTTTCTTT
CATSDHTGHAEAFF
>many|TRBJ1-6|.|TRBV30
TGTGCCTTTGGACAGAGGAATTCACCCCTCCACTTT
CAFGQRNSPLHF